A single sample gave rise to the 26 T cell receptor beta chains below, sequenced in a study of cytomegalovirus exposure and HLA in healthy donors. Method: immunoSEQ multiplex PCR; TCRdb's copy keeps in-frame clones and lacks some. Of 60,000 to 75,000 clones in the sample, approximately 95% were seen once. Sequencing was carried out using PBMCs. These TCRs come from a woman younger than 35 in good health and CMV-seropositive.

This sequence joins TRBV18 and TRBJ1-4; tentatively, D is TRBD1 (6 bases). CDR3 length: 15 residues. Trimming took 0 bases from V and 8 from J, leaving 13 bases between them. Germline CDR1 and CDR2: KGHSH and LQKENI. DNA of the CDR3: TGTGCCAGCTCACCACCGTTGGGGGCAGGGGAAAAACTGTTTTTT. Its translation is CASSPPLGAGEKLFF. Supplemented by reference TRBV18 and TRBJ1-4, the full variable domain reads NAGVMQNPRHLVRRRGQEARLRCSPMKGHSHVYWYRQLPEEGLKFMVYLQKENIIDESGMPKERFSAEFPKEGPSILRIQQVVRGDSAAYFCASSPPLGAGEKLFFGSGTQLSVL.

The gene calls are TRBV2 and TRBJ1-1; 7 nucleotides match TRBD1. This CDR3 has 13 amino acids. V was pared by 4 bases and J by 1 base, with 0 bases of the junction left unmatched. Germline lookup yields CDR1 SNHLY and CDR2 FYNNEI. CDR3 region: CASSGDRNTEAFF. CDR3 sequence (DNA): TGTGCCAGCAGTGGGGACAGGAACACTGAAGCTTTCTTT.

The chain uses TRBV10-3 and TRBJ2-5, with 9 nucleotides matching TRBD2. Germline CDR1 reads ENHRY; CDR2 reads SYGVKD. Germline trimming cut 3 bases from V and 0 bases from J; bases unmatched to any gene: 8. This CDR3 spans 17 amino acids. CDR3 sequence (DNA): TGTGCCATCAGTGAACCCCCCGGGACTAGCAACCAAGAGACCCAGTACTTC. Translation: CAISEPPGTSNQETQYF.

This chain links TRBV6-6 with TRBJ2-7; 8 nucleotides agree with TRBD2. The ends lost 7 bases at V and 4 bases at J; junction bases unmatched: 6. The CDR3 loop spans 13 amino acids. CDR1 and CDR2 (germline): MNHNY, SVGAGI (reference sequence). CDR3 region: CASTAGVMYEQYF. CDR3 nucleotides: TGTGCCAGCACAGCGGGAGTTATGTACGAGCAGTACTTC.

The rearrangement links TRBV4-2 to TRBJ2-1; D gene ambiguous. The CDR3 is made up of 14 amino acids. Trimming cost V 0 bases and J 6 bases, with 9 bases left between them. Per germline, CDR1 LGHNA and CDR2 YNFKEQ. CDR3 nucleotide sequence: TGTGCCAGCAGCCAAGAGGTCAGCGCCAATGAGCAGTTCTTC. It encodes CASSQEVSANEQFF.

J is TRBJ2-7 and V is TRBV27; D might be TRBD1 (5 bases). The CDR3 length is 15 residues. V was shortened by 6 bases and J by 0 bases, with 15 bases between the two germline ends. Per germline, CDR1 MNHEY and CDR2 SMNVEV (reference sequence). Written as DNA, the CDR3 is TGTGCCAGCAGCCAATCAGGGTGGAACTCCTACGAGCAGTACTTC. Its translation: CASSQSGWNSYEQYF.

This chain joins TRBV5-4 and TRBJ2-4; 9 nucleotides agree with TRBD1. The length of the CDR3 is 13 residues. In germline, CDR1 is SGHNT, CDR2 YYREEE (reference sequence). The junction had 2 bases not matched to a gene; V was cut back by 2 bases and J by 8 bases. The CDR3 nucleotides read TGTGCCAGCAGCTTACAGGGGGCTGACATTCAGTACTTC. Its protein is CASSLQGADIQYF. Full variable domain (rest looked up from reference TRBV5-4 and TRBJ2-4): ETGVTQSPTHLIKTRGQQVTLRCSSQSGHNTVSWYQQALGQGPQFIFQYYREEENGRGNFPPRFSGLQFPNYSSELNVNALELDDSALYLCASSLQGADIQYFGAGTRLSVL.

This CDR3 reads CAWRNSLSYEQYF. Here the CDR3 DNA reads TGTGCCTGGAGGAACAGCCTTTCCTACGAGCAGTACTTC. The chain couples TRBV30 to TRBJ2-7; D remains unclear. The CDR3 covers 13 residues. V shed 3 bases and J shed 1 base, with 10 bases lying between them. Germline assignment: CDR1 GTSNPN and CDR2 SVGIG (reference sequence).

The chain has TRBV5-1 and TRBJ2-1; tentative D call: TRBD2 (6 bases). V was clipped by 5 bases and J by 6 bases, with 15 bases between them. The CDR3 runs 14 residues. Germline CDR1 SGHRS, CDR2 YFSETQ. Here the CDR3 reads CASSPGGEINEQFF. CDR3 DNA: TGCGCCAGCAGTCCCGGCGGGGAAATCAATGAGCAGTTCTTC.

The chain combines TRBV30 with TRBJ1-1; D remains ambiguous. Between the trimmed V and J ends, which lost 8 bases and 6 bases, there was a span of 13 bases. Germline V gene data show CDR1 as GTSNPN and CDR2 as SVGIG (reference sequence). The CDR3 extends over 11 amino acids. The CDR3, as DNA: TGTGCCGGAGAAATAAGCCCTGAAGCTTTCTTT. It is translated as CAGEISPEAFF.

The chain employs TRBV7-2 and TRBJ2-3; tentative D call: TRBD1 (5 bases). The CDR3 loop spans 15 amino acids. V was shortened by 1 base and J by 2 bases, with 10 bases between the two germline ends. CDR1 and CDR2 (germline): SGHTA, FQGNSA. DNA for the CDR3: TGTGCCAGCAGCTTAGAACAGGTTTCCACAGATACGCAGTATTTT. Amino acid sequence: CASSLEQVSTDTQYF.

This clone is a singleton in its sample. The chain is built from TRBV19 and TRBJ2-1; 9 nucleotides agree with TRBD2. J lost 6 bases, V lost 3 bases, and 9 bases had no gene match. Germline assignment: CDR1 LNHDA and CDR2 SQIVND (reference sequence). CDR3 length: 16 amino acids. The CDR3 nucleotides are TGTGCCAGTAGTATGGGGCTAGCGGGGTACGGCAATGAGCAGTTCTTC. Its protein product is CASSMGLAGYGNEQFF.

The V gene is TRBV27, the J gene TRBJ2-1, with 12 bases lining up with TRBD1. CDR1 is MNHEY and CDR2 is SMNVEV in the germline V gene (reference sequence). The CDR3 has 18 amino acids. V lost 2 bases and J lost 12; bases outside the gene matches: 17. The CDR3, as DNA: TGTGCCAGCAGTTTAGCGGGCCGGGGGGGACAGGGGGCGGATCGGCAGTTCTTC. It is translated as CASSLAGRGGQGADRQFF.

The V call is TRBV28, the J call TRBJ2-7; the D gene is possibly TRBD2 (5 bases). The CDR3 sequence is 13 residues long. Germline V gives CDR1 MDHEN, CDR2 SYDVKM. V was shortened by 3 bases and J by 0 bases, with 6 bases between the two germline ends. The CDR3 region is CASSFGGSYEQYF. As DNA, the CDR3 is TGTGCCAGCAGTTTCGGAGGCTCCTACGAGCAGTACTTC.

The chain is built from TRBV30 and TRBJ1-5, with D hard to call. The ends were cut back, 3 bases at V and 0 bases at J, with 3 bases in the middle. The CDR3 has 12 residues. CDR1 is GTSNPN and CDR2 is SVGIG in the germline V gene (reference sequence). CDR3 region: CAWSYSNQPQHF. The CDR3 DNA is TGTGCCTGGAGCTATAGCAATCAGCCCCAGCATTTT.

This rearrangement joins TRBV11-2 to TRBJ2-7, with 11 bases fitting TRBD1. The J segment lost 2 bases and the V segment lost 6 bases, leaving 6 bases of the junction unmatched. There are 15 residues in the CDR3. The V gene's germline CDR1 is SGHAT and CDR2 FQNNGV. This CDR3 reads CASSQGQGAPYEQYF. The DNA for the CDR3 is TGTGCCAGCAGTCAAGGACAGGGGGCTCCCTACGAGCAGTACTTC.

The V and J genes are TRBV6-1 and TRBJ2-3, with D perhaps TRBD2 (7 bases). Germline V gene sequence: CDR1 MNHNS, CDR2 SASEGT. The V gene lost 7 bases and the J gene lost 2 bases, with 13 bases spanning the gap. There are 14 residues in the CDR3. The chain's CDR3 is CASKGGFFTDTQYF. The CDR3 nucleotides read TGTGCCAGCAAGGGGGGGTTTTTCACAGATACGCAGTATTTT.

The gene calls are TRBV5-6 and TRBJ2-2; no firm D call. Trimming cost V 4 bases and J 4 bases, with 14 bases left between them. Germline V gene sequence: CDR1 SGHDT, CDR2 YYEEEE. The CDR3 contains 15 residues. The CDR3, as DNA: TGTGCCAGCAGCCCAGTACAGAGAGCCACCGGGGAGCTGTTTTTT. Its translation is CASSPVQRATGELFF.

This clone was observed once. This chain connects TRBV4-1 to TRBJ2-2, with a weak D call TRBD1 (5 bases). V was cut by 3 bases and J by 4 bases, with 12 bases left in between. Germline lookup yields CDR1 MGHRA and CDR2 YSYEKL. This CDR3 comprises 15 residues. CDR3 in DNA: TGCGCCAGCAGCCAGGACCAGGGTTTCACCGGGGAGCTGTTTTTT. It specifies CASSQDQGFTGELFF.

J is TRBJ2-7 and V is TRBV19, with D tentatively TRBD2 (5 bases). CDR3 size: 15 residues. Deletions cut 1 base from V and 0 bases from J, with 10 bases between. Germline CDR1 is LNHDA and CDR2 is SQIVND (reference sequence). The DNA of the CDR3 is TGTGCCAGTAGTATAGGCGGAGGACCCTCCTACGAGCAGTACTTC. The encoded protein is CASSIGGGPSYEQYF.

Here the CDR3 reads CASSLLRQGAEAFF. The CDR3 coding sequence is TGTGCCAGCAGCTTATTACGGCAGGGGGCTGAAGCTTTCTTT. The V call is TRBV11-2, the J call TRBJ1-1; TRBD1 agrees at 7 bases. The CDR3 extends over 14 amino acids. J gave up 6 bases and V 2 bases, and 6 bases lay outside the gene matches. Germline V lookup: CDR1 SGHAT, CDR2 FQNNGV.

The CDR3 nucleotides are TGTGCCAGCAGCTTACGTCCCCCCCGGGGCTACAATGAGCAGTTCTTC. Its protein product is CASSLRPPRGYNEQFF. This chain links TRBV11-2 with TRBJ2-1; D is possibly TRBD2 (5 bases). CDR1 and CDR2 from the germline V gene are SGHAT and FQNNGV. The CDR3 has 16 residues. V was clipped by 2 bases and J by 3 bases, with 14 bases between them.

The gene calls are TRBV2 and TRBJ2-3; perhaps TRBD2 as D (6 bases). In germline, CDR1 is SNHLY, CDR2 FYNNEI. The CDR3 totals 15 residues. V gave up 8 bases and J gave up 5 bases, with 20 bases separating them. CDR3 DNA sequence: TGTGCCAGCCTCCTCTTAACGGGGGTAATAGATACGCAGTATTTT. It translates to CASLLLTGVIDTQYF.

This chain connects TRBV5-5 to TRBJ2-7; D gene unclear. The CDR3 has 14 residues. Per germline, CDR1 SGHKS and CDR2 YYEKEE (reference sequence). Trimming took 1 base from V and 2 from J, leaving 10 bases between them. The CDR3 is CASSLKDTPYEQYF. CDR3 coding DNA: TGTGCCAGCAGCTTGAAAGACACCCCCTACGAGCAGTACTTC.

This clone was observed a few times. This rearrangement joins TRBV2 to TRBJ2-2; no reliable D call. The germline V and J ends were trimmed by 6 bases and 3 bases, with 14 bases remaining between them. CDR1 is SNHLY, CDR2 FYNNEI, per germline. The CDR3 totals 15 residues. The CDR3 DNA follows: TGTGCCAGCAGGTCGGTCCTCGGGTACACCGGGGAGCTGTTTTTT. This encodes CASRSVLGYTGELFF. Full variable domain (rest looked up from reference TRBV2 and TRBJ2-2): EPEVTQTPSHQVTQMGQEVILRCVPISNHLYFYWYRQILGQKVEFLVSFYNNEISEKSEIFDDQFSVERPDGSNFTLKIRSTKLEDSAMYFCASRSVLGYTGELFFGEGSRLTVL.

This chain uses TRBV5-4 with TRBJ2-7, with TRBD1 matching 12 bases. The CDR3 extends over 13 amino acids. J gave up 9 bases and V 4 bases, and 5 bases lay outside the gene matches. Germline CDR1 SGHNT, CDR2 YYREEE (reference sequence). This CDR3 reads CASSMGQGAPQYF. CDR3 sequence (DNA): TGTGCCAGCAGCATGGGACAGGGGGCTCCGCAGTACTTC.